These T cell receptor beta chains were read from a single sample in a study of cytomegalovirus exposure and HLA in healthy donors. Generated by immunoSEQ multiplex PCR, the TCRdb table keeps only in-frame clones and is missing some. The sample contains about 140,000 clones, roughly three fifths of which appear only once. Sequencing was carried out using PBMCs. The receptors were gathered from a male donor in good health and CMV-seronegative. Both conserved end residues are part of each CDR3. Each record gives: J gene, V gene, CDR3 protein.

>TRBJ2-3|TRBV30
CAGTSGTDTQYF
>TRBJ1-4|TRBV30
CAWSVNEGQGRKLFF
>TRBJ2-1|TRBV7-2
CASSLAVDSSYNEQFF
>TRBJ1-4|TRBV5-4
CASSIRQGTNEKLFF
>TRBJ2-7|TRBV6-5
CASRNHRGYEQYF
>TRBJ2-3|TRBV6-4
CASSEASGATDTQYF
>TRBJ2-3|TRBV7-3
CASSLTWNSGGTTDTQYF
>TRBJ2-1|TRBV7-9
CASSLDQGYNEQFF
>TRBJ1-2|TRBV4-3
CASSQGRDRPYGYTF
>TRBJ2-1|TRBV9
CASSETQGARDEQFF
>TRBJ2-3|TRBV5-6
CASSPYTDTQYF
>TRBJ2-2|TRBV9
CASGGDGTGNTGELFF
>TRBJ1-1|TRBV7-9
CASSPSTVANTEAFF
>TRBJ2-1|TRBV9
CASSTLGLDGNEQFF
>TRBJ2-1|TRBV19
CASSSSGGAFENEQFF
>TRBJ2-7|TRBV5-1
CASRGLAGNSYEQYF
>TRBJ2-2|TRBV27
CASSITSGGPYTGELFF